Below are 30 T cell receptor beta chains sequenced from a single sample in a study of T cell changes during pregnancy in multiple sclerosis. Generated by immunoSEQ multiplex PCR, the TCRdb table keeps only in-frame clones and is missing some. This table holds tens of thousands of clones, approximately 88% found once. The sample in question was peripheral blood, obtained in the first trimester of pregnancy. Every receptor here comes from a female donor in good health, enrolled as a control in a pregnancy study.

CDR3 in DNA: TGTGCCAGCAGTTCACAGGGGGCTAACTATGGCTACACCTTC. Protein sequence: CASSSQGANYGYTF. The chain links TRBV28 to TRBJ1-2, with 8 bases fitting TRBD1. Unmatched junction bases numbered 1, after V lost 4 bases and J lost 0 bases. There are 14 residues in the CDR3. CDR1 MDHEN and CDR2 SYDVKM come from the germline V gene.

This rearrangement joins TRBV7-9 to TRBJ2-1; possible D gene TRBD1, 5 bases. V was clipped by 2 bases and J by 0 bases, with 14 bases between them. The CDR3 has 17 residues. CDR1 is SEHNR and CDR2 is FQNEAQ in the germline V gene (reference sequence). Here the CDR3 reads CASSLRQGGLSYNEQFF. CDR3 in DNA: TGTGCCAGCAGCTTAAGGCAGGGTGGCCTCTCCTACAATGAGCAGTTCTTC.

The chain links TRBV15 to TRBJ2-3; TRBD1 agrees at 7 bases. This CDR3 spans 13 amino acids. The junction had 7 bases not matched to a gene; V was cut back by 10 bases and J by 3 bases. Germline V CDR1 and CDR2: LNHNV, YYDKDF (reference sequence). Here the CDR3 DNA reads TGTGCCAGTTCAGGGGGTAGGACAGATACGCAGTATTTT. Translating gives CASSGGRTDTQYF.

CDR3: CASSFPTRGVNTEAFF. CDR3 bases: TGTGCCAGCAGTTTCCCAACCCGCGGAGTGAACACTGAAGCTTTCTTT. The rearrangement joins TRBV28 to TRBJ1-1; unclear D gene. Looked up from germline, CDR1 is MDHEN and CDR2 is SYDVKM. This CDR3 spans 16 amino acids. Trimming removed 3 bases from V and 0 bases from J, with 14 bases in between.

The CDR3 region is CSAQGDSPLHF. The CDR3 region has the DNA TGCAGTGCCCAGGGGGATTCACCCCTCCACTTT. The chain uses TRBV20-1 and TRBJ1-6, with 7 bases identical to TRBD1. V lost 6 bases to trimming and J lost 8 bases; unmatched junction nucleotides: 1. This CDR3 has 11 amino acids. The V gene's germline CDR1 is DFQATT and CDR2 SNEGSKA (reference sequence).

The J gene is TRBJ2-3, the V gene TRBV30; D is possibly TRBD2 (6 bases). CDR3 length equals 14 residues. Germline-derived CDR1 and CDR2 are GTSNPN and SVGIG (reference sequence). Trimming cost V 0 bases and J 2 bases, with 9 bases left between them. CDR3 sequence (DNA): TGTGCCTGGAGTGTGGGACTCCACACAGATACGCAGTATTTT. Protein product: CAWSVGLHTDTQYF.

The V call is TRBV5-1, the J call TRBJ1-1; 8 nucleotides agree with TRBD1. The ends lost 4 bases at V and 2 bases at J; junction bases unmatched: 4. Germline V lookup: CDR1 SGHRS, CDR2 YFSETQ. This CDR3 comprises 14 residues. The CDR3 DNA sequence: TGCGCCAGCAGCACCGGACAGGGAAACACTGAAGCTTTCTTT. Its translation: CASSTGQGNTEAFF.

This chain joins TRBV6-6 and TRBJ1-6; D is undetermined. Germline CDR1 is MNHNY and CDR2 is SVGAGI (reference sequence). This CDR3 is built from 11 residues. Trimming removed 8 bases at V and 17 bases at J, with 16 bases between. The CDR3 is CASQTAGAFHF. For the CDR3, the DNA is TGTGCCAGCCAAACCGCGGGAGCCTTCCACTTT.

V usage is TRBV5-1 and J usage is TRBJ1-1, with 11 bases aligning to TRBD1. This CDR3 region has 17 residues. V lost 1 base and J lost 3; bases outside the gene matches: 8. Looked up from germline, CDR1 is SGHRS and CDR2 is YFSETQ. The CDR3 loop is CASSLRDRGGGYTEAFF. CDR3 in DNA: TGCGCCAGCAGCTTGCGGGACAGGGGGGGAGGGTACACTGAAGCTTTCTTT.

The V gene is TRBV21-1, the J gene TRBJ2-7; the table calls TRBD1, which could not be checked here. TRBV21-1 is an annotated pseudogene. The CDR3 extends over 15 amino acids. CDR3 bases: TGTGCCAGCAGCGGCCGGGACAGCGGCCTCTACGAGCAGTACTTC. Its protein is CASSGRDSGLYEQYF.

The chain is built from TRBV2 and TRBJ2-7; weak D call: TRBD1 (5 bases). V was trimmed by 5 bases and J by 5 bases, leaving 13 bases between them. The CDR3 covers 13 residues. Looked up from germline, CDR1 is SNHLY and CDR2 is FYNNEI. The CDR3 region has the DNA TGTGCCAGCAGTCAGGGATATCGGGACGAGCAGTACTTC. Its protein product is CASSQGYRDEQYF.

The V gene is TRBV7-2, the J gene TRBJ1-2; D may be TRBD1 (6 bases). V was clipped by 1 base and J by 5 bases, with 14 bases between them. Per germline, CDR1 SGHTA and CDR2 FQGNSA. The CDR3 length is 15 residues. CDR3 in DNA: TGTGCCAGCAGCTTAGACAGACAGGCCGGATATGGCTACACCTTC. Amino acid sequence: CASSLDRQAGYGYTF.

CDR3 coding DNA: TGTGCCAGCAGCAAAGCGAGGAGGGGAGAGGGGAACACCGGGGAGCTGTTTTTT. It codes for CASSKARRGEGNTGELFF. V is TRBV21-1 and J is TRBJ2-2; TRBD2, the D gene given by the table, was not confirmed from the DNA. TRBV21-1 is noted as a pseudogene. This CDR3 contains 18 residues.

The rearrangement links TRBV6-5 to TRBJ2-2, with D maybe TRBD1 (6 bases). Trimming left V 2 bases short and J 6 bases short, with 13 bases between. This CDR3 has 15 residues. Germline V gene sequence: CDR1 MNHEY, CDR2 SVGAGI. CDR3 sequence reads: CASSYVGAEAGELFF. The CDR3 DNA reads TGTGCCAGCAGTTACGTGGGGGCTGAAGCCGGGGAGCTGTTTTTT.

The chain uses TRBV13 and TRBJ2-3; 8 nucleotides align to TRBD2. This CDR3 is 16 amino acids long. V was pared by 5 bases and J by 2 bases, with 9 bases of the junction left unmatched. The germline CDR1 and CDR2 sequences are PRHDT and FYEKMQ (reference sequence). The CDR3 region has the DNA TGTGCCAGCAGCCCCCCGGGGGGGACCTTCACAGATACGCAGTATTTT. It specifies CASSPPGGTFTDTQYF. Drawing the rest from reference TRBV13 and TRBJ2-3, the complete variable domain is AAGVIQSPRHLIKEKRETATLKCYPIPRHDTVYWYQQGPGQDPQFLISFYEKMQSDKGSIPDRFSAQQFSDYHSELNMSSLELGDSALYFCASSPPGGTFTDTQYFGPGTRLTVL.

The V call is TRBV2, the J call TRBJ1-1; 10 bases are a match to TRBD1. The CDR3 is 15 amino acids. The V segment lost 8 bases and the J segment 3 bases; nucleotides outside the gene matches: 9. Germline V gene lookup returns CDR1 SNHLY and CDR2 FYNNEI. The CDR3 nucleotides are TGTGCCAGCGGGGGCGACAGGGGGCAGGACACTGAAGCTTTCTTT. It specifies CASGGDRGQDTEAFF.

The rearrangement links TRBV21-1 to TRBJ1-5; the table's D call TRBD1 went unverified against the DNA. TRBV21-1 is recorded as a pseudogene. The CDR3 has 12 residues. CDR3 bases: TGTGCCAGCAGCCAGACAGGGAAGCCCCAGCATTTT. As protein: CASSQTGKPQHF.

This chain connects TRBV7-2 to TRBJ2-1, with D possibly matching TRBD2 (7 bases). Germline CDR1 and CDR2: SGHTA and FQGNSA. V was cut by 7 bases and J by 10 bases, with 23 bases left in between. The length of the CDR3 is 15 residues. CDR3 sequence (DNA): TGTGCCAGCACAAGAGGGGGGGACCCCGGACGGGAGCAGTTCTTC. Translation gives CASTRGGDPGREQFF. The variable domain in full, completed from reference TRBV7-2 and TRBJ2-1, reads GAGVSQSPSNKVTEKGKDVELRCDPISGHTALYWYRQSLGQGLEFLIYFQGNSAPDKSGLPSDRFSAERTGGSVSTLTIQRTQQEDSAVYLCASTRGGDPGREQFFGPGTRLTVL.

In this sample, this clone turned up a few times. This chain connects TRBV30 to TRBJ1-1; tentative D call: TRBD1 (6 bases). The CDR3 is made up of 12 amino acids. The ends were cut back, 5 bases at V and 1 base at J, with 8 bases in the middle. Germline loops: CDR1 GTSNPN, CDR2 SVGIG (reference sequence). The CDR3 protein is CAWGRGNTEAFF. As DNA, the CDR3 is TGTGCCTGGGGCAGGGGGAACACTGAAGCTTTCTTT.

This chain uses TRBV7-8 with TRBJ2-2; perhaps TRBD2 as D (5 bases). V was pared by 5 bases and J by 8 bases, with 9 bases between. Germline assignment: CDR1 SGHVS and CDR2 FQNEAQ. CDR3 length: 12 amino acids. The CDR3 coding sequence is TGTGCCAGCAGCCTGAGAGGGGGGGAGCTGTTTTTT. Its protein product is CASSLRGGELFF.

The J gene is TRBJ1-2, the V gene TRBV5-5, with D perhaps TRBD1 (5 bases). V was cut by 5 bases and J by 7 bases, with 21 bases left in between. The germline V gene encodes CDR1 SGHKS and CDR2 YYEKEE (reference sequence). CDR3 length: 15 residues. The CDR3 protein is CASRRGVVNNRGYTF. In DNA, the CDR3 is TGTGCCAGCAGACGGGGGGTGGTAAACAACCGTGGCTACACCTTC. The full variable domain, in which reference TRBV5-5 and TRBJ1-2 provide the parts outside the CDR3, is DAGVTQSPTHLIKTRGQQVTLRCSPISGHKSVSWYQQVLGQGPQFIFQYYEKEERGRGNFPDRFSARQFPNYSSELNVNALLLGDSALYLCASRRGVVNNRGYTFGSGTRLTVV.

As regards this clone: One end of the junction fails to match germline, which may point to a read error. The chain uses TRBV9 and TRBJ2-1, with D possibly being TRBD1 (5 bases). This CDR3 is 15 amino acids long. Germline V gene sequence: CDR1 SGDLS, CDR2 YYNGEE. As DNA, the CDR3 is TGTGCCGGCAGCGTAGGGGTGAGGTCCTACAATGAGCAGTTCTTC. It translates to CAGSVGVRSYNEQFF.

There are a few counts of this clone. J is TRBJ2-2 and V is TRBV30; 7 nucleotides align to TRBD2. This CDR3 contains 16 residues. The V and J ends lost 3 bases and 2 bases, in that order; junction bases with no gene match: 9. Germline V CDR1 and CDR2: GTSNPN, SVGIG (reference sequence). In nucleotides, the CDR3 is TGTGCCTGGAGAATCAGCGGGACTACTAACACCGGGGAGCTGTTTTTT. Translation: CAWRISGTTNTGELFF.

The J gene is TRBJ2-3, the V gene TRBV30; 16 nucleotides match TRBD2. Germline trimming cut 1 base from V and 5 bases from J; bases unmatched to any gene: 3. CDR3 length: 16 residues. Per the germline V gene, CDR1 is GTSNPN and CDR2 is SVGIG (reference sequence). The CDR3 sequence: CAWSGGTSGREDTQYF. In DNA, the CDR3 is TGTGCCTGGAGTGGGGGGACTAGCGGGAGGGAAGATACGCAGTATTTT. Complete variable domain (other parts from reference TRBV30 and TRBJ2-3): SQTIHQWPATLVQPVGSPLSLECTVEGTSNPNLYWYRQAAGRGLQLLFYSVGIGQISSEVPQNLSASRPQDRQFILSSKKLLLSDSGFYLCAWSGGTSGREDTQYFGPGTRLTVL.

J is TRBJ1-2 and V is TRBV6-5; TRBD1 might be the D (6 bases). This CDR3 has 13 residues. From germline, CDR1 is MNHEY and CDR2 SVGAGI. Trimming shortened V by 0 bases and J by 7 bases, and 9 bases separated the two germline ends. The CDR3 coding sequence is TGTGCCAGCAGTTACTCGAGGGGGGGTGGCTACACCTTC. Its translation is CASSYSRGGGYTF.

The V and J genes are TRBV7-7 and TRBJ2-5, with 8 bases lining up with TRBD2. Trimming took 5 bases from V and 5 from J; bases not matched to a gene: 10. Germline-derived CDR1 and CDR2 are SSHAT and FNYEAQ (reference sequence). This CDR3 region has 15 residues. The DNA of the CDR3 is TGTGCCAGCAGCCCAGGACTAGCCGGAAGCGAGACCCAGTACTTC. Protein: CASSPGLAGSETQYF.

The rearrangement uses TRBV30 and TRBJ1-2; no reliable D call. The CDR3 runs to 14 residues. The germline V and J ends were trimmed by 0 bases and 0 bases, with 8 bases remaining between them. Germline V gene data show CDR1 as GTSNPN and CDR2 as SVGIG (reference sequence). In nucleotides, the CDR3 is TGTGCCTGGAGTGTACAGAGCTCTAACTATGGCTACACCTTC. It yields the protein CAWSVQSSNYGYTF.

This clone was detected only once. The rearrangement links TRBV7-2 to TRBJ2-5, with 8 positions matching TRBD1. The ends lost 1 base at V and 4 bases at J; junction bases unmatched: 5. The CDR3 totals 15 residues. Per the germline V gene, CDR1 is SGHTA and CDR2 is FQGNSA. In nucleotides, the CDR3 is TGTGCCAGCAGCTTAGTTCAGGGGGCGGGAGAGACCCAGTACTTC. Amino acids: CASSLVQGAGETQYF. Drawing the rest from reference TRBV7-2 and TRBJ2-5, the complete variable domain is GAGVSQSPSNKVTEKGKDVELRCDPISGHTALYWYRQSLGQGLEFLIYFQGNSAPDKSGLPSDRFSAERTGGSVSTLTIQRTQQEDSAVYLCASSLVQGAGETQYFGPGTRLLVL.

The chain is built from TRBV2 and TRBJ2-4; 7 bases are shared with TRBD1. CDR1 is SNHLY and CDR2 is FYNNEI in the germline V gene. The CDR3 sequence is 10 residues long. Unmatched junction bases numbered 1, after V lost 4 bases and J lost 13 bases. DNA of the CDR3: TGTGCCAGCAGTGGACAGGGACAGTACTTC. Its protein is CASSGQGQYF. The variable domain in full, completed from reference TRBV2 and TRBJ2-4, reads EPEVTQTPSHQVTQMGQEVILRCVPISNHLYFYWYRQILGQKVEFLVSFYNNEISEKSEIFDDQFSVERPDGSNFTLKIRSTKLEDSAMYFCASSGQGQYFGAGTRLSVL.

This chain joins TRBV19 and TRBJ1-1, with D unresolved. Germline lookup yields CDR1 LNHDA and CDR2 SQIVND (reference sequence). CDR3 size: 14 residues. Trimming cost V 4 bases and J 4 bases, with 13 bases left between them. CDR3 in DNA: TGTGCCAGTAGTAGTCCCACAGTAGGCACTGAAGCTTTCTTT. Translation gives CASSSPTVGTEAFF.